This T cell receptor beta chain was recovered during a study of T-cell reconstitution after alpha-beta-depleted transplantation in children. This clonotype has at least ten counts. Germline V lookup: CDR1 SQVTM, CDR2 ANQGSEA. Trimming removed 6 bases at V and 7 bases at J, with 24 bases between. This CDR3 contains 15 residues. A TCRbeta library incorporating unique molecular identifiers was prepared. TCRdb independently ran MiXCR on the PCR reads; one entry per CDR3 protein. The repertoire holds 200,000 to 300,000 distinct CDR3 sequences, with 9.5% to 15% as singletons. The rearrangement joins TRBV29-1 to TRBJ1-2; possible D gene TRBD1, 6 bases. The TCR comes from a human donor who donated a stem cell graft to a child with acute lymphoblastic leukemia. Source: PBMCs from the stem cell graft donor, taken from the stem cell graft. The CDR3 DNA sequence: TGCAGCGTCCAGAGGGGGGCACATCACTCGGGTGGCTACACCTTC. It codes for CSVQRGAHHSGGYTF.